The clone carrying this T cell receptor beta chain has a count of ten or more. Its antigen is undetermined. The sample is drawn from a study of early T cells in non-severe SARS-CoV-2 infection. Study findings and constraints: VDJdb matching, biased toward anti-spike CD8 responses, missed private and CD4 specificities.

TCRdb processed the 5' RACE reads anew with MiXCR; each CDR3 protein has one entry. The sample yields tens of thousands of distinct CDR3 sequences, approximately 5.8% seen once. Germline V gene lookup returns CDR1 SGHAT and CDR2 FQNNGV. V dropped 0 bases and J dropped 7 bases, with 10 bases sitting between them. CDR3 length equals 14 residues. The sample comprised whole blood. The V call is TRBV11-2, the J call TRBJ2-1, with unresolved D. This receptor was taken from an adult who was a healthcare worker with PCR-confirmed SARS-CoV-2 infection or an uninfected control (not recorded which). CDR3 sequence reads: CASSLEVSFNEQFF. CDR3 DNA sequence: TGTGCCAGCAGCTTAGAGGTCTCTTTTAATGAGCAGTTCTTC.